This T cell receptor (beta chain) was recovered during a study of T cells after yellow fever vaccination. Study results and caveats: Subsequent to the booster, the majority of primary-vaccination clones reappeared (around 96% CD4, more than 70% CD8). From the bulk population, abundant clonotypes could contaminate and appear within FACS-sorted repertoires.

Only a few counts were recorded for this clonotype. The antigen is unknown. TCRdb used MiXCR to reprocess the 5' RACE reads, holding one entry per CDR3 protein. The data hold some 600,000 distinct CDR3 sequences, with roughly an eighth observed a single time. The CDR3 sequence is 14 residues long. Germline V CDR1 and CDR2: SGHVS, FNYEAQ. The germline V and J ends were trimmed by 4 bases and 8 bases, with 15 bases remaining between them. Material: PBMCs, obtained on the day of the yellow fever booster vaccination. The sequence was obtained from a man aged 25-45 years who received the YFV17D yellow fever vaccine. This chain connects TRBV7-6 to TRBJ2-1, with a weak D call TRBD2 (6 bases). CDR3 amino acids: CASSSTGVRHEQFF. DNA for the CDR3: TGTGCCAGCAGCTCAACGGGAGTGCGTCATGAGCAGTTCTTC. Looking up the rest from reference TRBV7-6 and TRBJ2-1 gives the full variable domain: GAGVSQSPRYKVTKRGQDVALRCDPISGHVSLYWYRQALGQGPEFLTYFNYEAQQDKSGLPNDRFSAERPEGSISTLTIQRTEQRDSAMYRCASSSTGVRHEQFFGPGTRLTVL.